This is a list of T cell receptor beta chains from one sample in a study of cytomegalovirus exposure and HLA in healthy donors. Profiling relied on immunoSEQ multiplex PCR, and the TCRdb table lists in-frame clones only, not all of them. Among about 160,000 clones, roughly 80% were seen once, and the ten largest hold around 4%. The specimen was PBMCs. The origin of the receptors is a man aged 35 to 55 in good health and CMV-seronegative. Both conserved end residues are trimmed from each CDR3. Fields, in order: D gene, J gene, V gene, CDR3 protein. The D gene is left open where the match is weak.

. TRBJ1-4 TRBV21-1 ASSNRGPNEKLF
TRBD1 TRBJ2-1 TRBV11-2 ASSLVGTDFYNEQF
. TRBJ2-3 TRBV27 ASSLRASMADTQY
TRBD1 TRBJ2-7 TRBV2 ASSERTGKIYEQY
. TRBJ2-1 TRBV4-1 ASSQGVRDRLNV
. TRBJ1-5 TRBV10-2 ASSEIRQVNQPQH
TRBD1 TRBJ1-1 TRBV6-5 ASSYLQGALNTEAF
. TRBJ2-1 TRBV5-1 ASSLATGGFNEQF
TRBD2 TRBJ2-1 TRBV7-3 ASSSSGGRGILRKQF
TRBD1 TRBJ1-4 TRBV2 ASSDRGQGEKLF
. TRBJ2-7 TRBV5-1 ASSWAGNSYEQY
TRBD1 TRBJ2-5 TRBV5-4 ASSPPGGLGETQY
TRBD2 TRBJ2-1 TRBV5-1 ASRLAGYNEQF
. TRBJ1-2 TRBV7-2 ASSLEAGAKADGYT
TRBD2 TRBJ2-7 TRBV5-4 ASSFKAGTYEQY
. TRBJ1-5 TRBV6-6 ASSYDGNQPQH
TRBD2 TRBJ2-3 TRBV27 ASRPSGGFTDTQY
. TRBJ2-1 TRBV7-7 ASSLGGPDNEQF
. TRBJ1-2 TRBV11-3 ASSLGHHNYGYT
. TRBJ1-1 TRBV7-3 ASSSKVGEATEAF
TRBD1 TRBJ2-7 TRBV7-2 ASSFGTGEYEQY
. TRBJ2-5 TRBV12-5 ASGLYDFPETQY
TRBD2 TRBJ2-5 TRBV18 ASSPQMAGGQETQY
TRBD1 TRBJ2-5 TRBV6-5 ASSPRGRKETQY
. TRBJ1-1 TRBV10-1 ASSDPEGRGLNTEAF
. TRBJ2-2 TRBV7-7 ASSSGFTGELF
TRBD1 TRBJ2-1 TRBV5-1 ASSSTTGTANEQF
TRBD1 TRBJ2-2 TRBV19 ATHSRGQRNTGELF
. TRBJ1-2 TRBV6-5 ASSQTGFYGYT
TRBD1 TRBJ2-1 TRBV27 ASSPPDRVYNEQF
TRBD1 TRBJ1-1 TRBV7-2 ASSSRTGRTIAF
TRBD1 TRBJ2-7 TRBV11-2 ASSSYRGEQY
. TRBJ1-6 TRBV4-3 ASSQNLEGWGALH
. TRBJ2-5 TRBV14 ASSGGMGETQY
. TRBJ1-1 TRBV4-1 ASSQDKDSIISGVNTEAF
. TRBJ1-2 TRBV4-1 AAGGPQAAHYGYT
TRBD1 TRBJ1-2 TRBV4-3 ASSQGFVRDRADYGYT
. TRBJ1-1 TRBV10-3 AISESGGTEAF
. TRBJ1-1 TRBV11-2 ASSPQQGRETEAF
. TRBJ1-1 TRBV15 ATSREGRGDTEAF
. TRBJ2-4 TRBV30 AWSVPETRGIQY
. TRBJ1-5 TRBV6-5 ASSRYSNQPQH
. TRBJ1-5 TRBV10-3 AISDSNQPQH
. TRBJ1-2 TRBV30 AWSPRDGYT
. TRBJ2-4 TRBV5-1 ASSLEGRGSRGKNIQY
. TRBJ1-4 TRBV28 ASSFIRDNEKLF
TRBD1 TRBJ2-1 TRBV5-4 ASSLQGDAYNEQF
. . TRBV11-2 ASIGNSYEQY
TRBD1 TRBJ2-3 TRBV7-9 ASSQWTGSDTQY
. TRBJ1-4 TRBV10-1 ASSGPGPTNEKLF
. TRBJ2-2 TRBV2 ASKAGGLGELF
. TRBJ2-5 TRBV6-5 ASSYSLEGEGETQY
. TRBJ2-6 TRBV5-4 ASSAGQTWANVLT
TRBD2 TRBJ2-7 TRBV7-2 ASSLDGLAGAYEQY
. TRBJ1-1 TRBV28 ANSPATGGSYTEAF
TRBD1 TRBJ2-7 TRBV5-4 ASSSPRQGANYEQY
. TRBJ1-5 TRBV19 ASSMAGVLNQPQH
TRBD1 TRBJ1-3 TRBV5-3 ARSEQGAISGNTIY
. TRBJ1-1 TRBV19 ASSPHRVQNTEAF
. TRBJ1-1 TRBV7-8 ASSRSQDPNTEAF